These T cell receptor beta chains were read from a single sample in a study of blood T cell repertoires in COVID-19. Clones were read by immunoSEQ multiplex PCR, and TCRdb kept only the in-frame ones, dropping some. The top ten clones hold less than 2% of a sample with around 120,000 clones, roughly nine tenths of them seen once. Sequencing input: peripheral blood. These receptors came from a human donor with active COVID-19. The donor label of this sample is uncertain. The conserved cysteine and the conserved F or W are not part of the CDR3 here. The order of the fields is V gene, CDR3 length, clone size, J gene, CDR3 protein. Clone size is shown for a subset of rows, as once, few, many or a class of expanded clone.

V gene: TRBV9; CDR3 length: 13; clone size: -; J gene: TRBJ1-2; CDR3 protein: ASSGEAGQGHGYT
V gene: TRBV27; CDR3 length: 14; clone size: -; J gene: TRBJ2-6; CDR3 protein: ASSLLTGAGANVLT
V gene: TRBV30; CDR3 length: 12; clone size: -; J gene: TRBJ1-5; CDR3 protein: AWSGGRVSQPQH
V gene: TRBV18; CDR3 length: 13; clone size: -; J gene: TRBJ2-7; CDR3 protein: ASSSGTGGIYGQY
V gene: TRBV4-2; CDR3 length: 14; clone size: -; J gene: TRBJ2-1; CDR3 protein: ASSQEQVGSYNEQF
V gene: TRBV5-4; CDR3 length: 13; clone size: -; J gene: TRBJ1-2; CDR3 protein: ASSLLGQGNYGYT
V gene: TRBV7-7; CDR3 length: 12; clone size: few; J gene: TRBJ2-3; CDR3 protein: ASSQLGSTDTQY
V gene: TRBV11-2; CDR3 length: 13; clone size: few; J gene: TRBJ2-1; CDR3 protein: ASSLWSRGGNEQF
V gene: TRBV7-9; CDR3 length: 12; clone size: -; J gene: TRBJ1-5; CDR3 protein: ASSFGQGNQPQH
V gene: TRBV7-9; CDR3 length: 11; clone size: -; J gene: TRBJ1-4; CDR3 protein: ASSTGQGVKLF
V gene: TRBV28; CDR3 length: 13; clone size: once; J gene: TRBJ2-2; CDR3 protein: ASSQRGQNTGELF
V gene: TRBV4-2; CDR3 length: 14; clone size: -; J gene: TRBJ2-7; CDR3 protein: ASSRGLAGASYEQY
V gene: TRBV11-2; CDR3 length: 14; clone size: -; J gene: TRBJ2-4; CDR3 protein: ASSSPLAGAGDIQY
V gene: TRBV5-4; CDR3 length: 14; clone size: -; J gene: TRBJ2-3; CDR3 protein: ASSRSGTGGRDTQY
V gene: TRBV6-6; CDR3 length: 13; clone size: -; J gene: TRBJ1-2; CDR3 protein: ASSETLTGNYGYT
V gene: TRBV7-6; CDR3 length: 13; clone size: -; J gene: TRBJ2-1; CDR3 protein: ASSSGTDPSLEQF
V gene: TRBV9; CDR3 length: 13; clone size: few; J gene: TRBJ2-2; CDR3 protein: ASSARDRQTGELF
V gene: TRBV24-1; CDR3 length: 16; clone size: -; J gene: TRBJ1-4; CDR3 protein: ATSDPREVPRLNEKLF
V gene: TRBV3-1/TRBV3-2; CDR3 length: 14; clone size: -; J gene: TRBJ1-2; CDR3 protein: ASNPRGQGLHYGYT
V gene: TRBV18; CDR3 length: 12; clone size: -; J gene: TRBJ2-3; CDR3 protein: ASSPRHGTDTQY
V gene: TRBV5-6; CDR3 length: 11; clone size: -; J gene: TRBJ2-5; CDR3 protein: ASSWDSRETQY
V gene: TRBV3-1/TRBV3-2; CDR3 length: 17; clone size: -; J gene: TRBJ2-1; CDR3 protein: ASSQPTGGGGLSYNEQF
V gene: TRBV30; CDR3 length: 11; clone size: once; J gene: TRBJ2-7; CDR3 protein: AWSVNRGYEQY
V gene: TRBV20-1; CDR3 length: 8; clone size: once; J gene: TRBJ2-1; CDR3 protein: SATLNEQF
V gene: TRBV30; CDR3 length: 14; clone size: once; J gene: TRBJ2-2; CDR3 protein: AWSVPRGVNTGELF
V gene: TRBV2; CDR3 length: 13; clone size: -; J gene: TRBJ2-2; CDR3 protein: ASSDVAGYTGELF
V gene: TRBV27; CDR3 length: 14; clone size: -; J gene: TRBJ2-3; CDR3 protein: ATAPWHSPSTDTQY
V gene: TRBV4-2; CDR3 length: 13; clone size: -; J gene: TRBJ2-7; CDR3 protein: ASSQRDRKSYEQY
V gene: TRBV18; CDR3 length: 11; clone size: -; J gene: TRBJ2-4; CDR3 protein: ASSTSAKNIQY
V gene: TRBV5-4; CDR3 length: 11; clone size: -; J gene: TRBJ1-1; CDR3 protein: ASSFTNGRKAF
V gene: TRBV7-2; CDR3 length: 14; clone size: once; J gene: TRBJ1-2; CDR3 protein: ASSLAPGQANYGYT
V gene: TRBV28; CDR3 length: 11; clone size: -; J gene: TRBJ1-2; CDR3 protein: ASSPPRGYGYT
V gene: TRBV10-2; CDR3 length: 16; clone size: -; J gene: TRBJ2-6; CDR3 protein: ASSDSGQGFSGANVLT
V gene: TRBV7-2; CDR3 length: 13; clone size: -; J gene: TRBJ2-1; CDR3 protein: ASSLKRGGGNEQF
V gene: TRBV10-1; CDR3 length: 14; clone size: -; J gene: TRBJ1-1; CDR3 protein: ANYANREALNTEAF
V gene: TRBV4-3; CDR3 length: 12; clone size: -; J gene: TRBJ2-2; CDR3 protein: ASSPMSDTGELF
V gene: TRBV6-2/TRBV6-3; CDR3 length: 12; clone size: -; J gene: TRBJ1-5; CDR3 protein: ASSLDNSNQPQH
V gene: TRBV9; CDR3 length: 13; clone size: -; J gene: TRBJ2-7; CDR3 protein: ASSVAPSSPYEQY
V gene: TRBV12-3/TRBV12-4; CDR3 length: 10; clone size: -; J gene: TRBJ2-1; CDR3 protein: ASKSGGDEQF
V gene: TRBV7-2; CDR3 length: 14; clone size: -; J gene: TRBJ1-1; CDR3 protein: ASSLLRGGTNTEAF